This T cell receptor beta chain was documented in a study of blood T cell repertoires in COVID-19. In the study overall: COVID-19 samples from acute and convalescent phases originated in the United States, Italy and Spain.

This CDR3 spans 13 amino acids. Trimming cost V 1 base and J 7 bases, with 10 bases left between them. Germline assignment: CDR1 LGHNT and CDR2 FRNRAP. Participant reports of clinical history set cohort assignment. Recovered status applied to Cohort 3 donors who had two consecutive negative PCRs. It also applied to those with clearance or with symptom resolution. In the original processing: Estimates of nucleated cell counts were drawn from the amplification of reference gene primers. Profiling relied on immunoSEQ multiplex PCR, and the TCRdb table lists in-frame clones only, not all of them. The DNA gave D and trimming, while V, J and clone size come from that table. Of 350,000 to 400,000 clones listed, roughly nine tenths are singletons.

The sequenced sample was PBMCs or T cells enriched from blood (not recorded which). The receptor's source is a man younger than 35 who had recovered from COVID-19. V gene TRBV12-5 combines with J gene TRBJ1-1; the D gene is possibly TRBD1 (5 bases). The CDR3 DNA reads as TGTGCTAGTGGTTTGGGAACAGGTCTTGAAGCTTTCTTT. Protein sequence: CASGLGTGLEAFF.